Below are 3 T cell receptor beta chains sequenced from a single sample in a study of T cell responses to AZD1222 COVID-19 vaccine. Generated by immunoSEQ multiplex PCR, the TCRdb table keeps only in-frame clones and is missing some. Among 100,000 to 150,000 clones listed, 70% to 90% were seen once. The material sequenced was peripheral blood, taken on day 0 of AZD1222 vaccination. The receptors shown here come from an adult in good health.

The chain uses TRBV6-6 and TRBJ1-1; maybe TRBD1 (6 bases). CDR1 and CDR2 (germline): MNHNY, SVGAGI (reference sequence). V was clipped by 7 bases and J by 5 bases, with 17 bases between them. The CDR3 runs to 14 residues. The CDR3 spells CASTRQEARTEAFF. CDR3 nucleotide sequence: TGTGCCAGCACTAGACAGGAGGCGAGGACTGAAGCTTTCTTT.

The genes are TRBV3-1 (or the pseudogene TRBV3-2) and TRBJ2-5; TRBD2 matches at 7 bases. V lost 3 bases to trimming and J lost 3 bases; unmatched junction nucleotides: 1. The germline V gene has CDR1 LGHDT and CDR2 YNNKEL (reference sequence). The CDR3 sequence is 13 residues long. The CDR3, as DNA: TGTGCCAGCAGCCAGGGGGGGAAAGAGACCCAGTACTTC. Its protein product is CASSQGGKETQYF.

The CDR3 loop reads CAWNPGSRGNEQFF. The CDR3, as DNA: TGTGCCTGGAACCCGGGTAGCAGGGGCAATGAGCAGTTCTTC. This chain connects TRBV30 to TRBJ2-1; D is perhaps TRBD1 (6 bases). This CDR3 has 14 amino acids. V lost 4 bases and J 6 bases, leaving 16 bases between the germline ends. Germline V gives CDR1 GTSNPN, CDR2 SVGIG (reference sequence).